This T cell receptor beta chain was captured by sequencing in a study of CD8+CD57+ T cells in acquired aplastic anemia. It was genomic DNA that served as the template for profiling TCR beta VDJ and CDR3. A single record per CDR3 protein comes from TCRdb applying MiXCR to the reads. Of 250,000 to 350,000 distinct CDR3 sequences listed, around three fifths are singletons. V was shortened by 4 bases and J by 7 bases, with 13 bases between the two germline ends. CDR1 SGHTA and CDR2 FQGTGA come from the germline V gene. The length of the CDR3 is 13 residues. The chain joins TRBV7-3 to TRBJ2-5; D possibly corresponds to TRBD2 (5 bases). Sample: sorted CD4+, CD8+, or CD8+CD57+ T cells (not recorded which) from PBMCs. This receptor was taken from a human donor with severe aplastic anemia or a healthy control (not recorded which). The CDR3 nucleotides read TGTGCCAGCAGCTCTCAGGCCGCGGGGACCCAGTACTTC. It yields the protein CASSSQAAGTQYF.